This passage covers 23 T cell receptor beta chains from one sample sequenced in a study of T cell responses to AZD1222 COVID-19 vaccine. TCRdb's table, derived via immunoSEQ multiplex PCR, lists solely in-frame clones and lacks some. Of about 130,000 clones detected, 75% to 95% appear once; the ten largest clones hold roughly 7.2%. This specimen was peripheral blood, taken on day 0 of AZD1222 vaccination. The receptors come from an adult in good health.

The chain couples TRBV19 to TRBJ2-7; perhaps TRBD2 as D (5 bases). This CDR3 region has 10 residues. Trimming took off 8 bases at V and 11 bases at J, with 13 bases between the two ends. CDR1 is LNHDA and CDR2 is SQIVND in the germline V gene (reference sequence). The CDR3 here is CASAKAVEYF. CDR3 nucleotide sequence: TGTGCCAGTGCCAAAGCGGTGGAGTACTTC.

The V and J genes are TRBV6-5 and TRBJ1-4; 7 bases map to TRBD1. Germline V gene sequence: CDR1 MNHEY, CDR2 SVGAGI. Trimming removed 10 bases from V and 13 bases from J; junction bases left unmatched: 15. This CDR3 contains 13 residues. CDR3 residues: CAINPDKQGLLFF. CDR3 bases: TGTGCCATCAACCCCGATAAACAGGGGTTACTGTTTTTT.

V gene TRBV9 combines with J gene TRBJ2-5; 8 bases map to TRBD2. Unmatched junction bases numbered 12, after V lost 4 bases and J lost 4 bases. CDR3 length equals 16 residues. CDR1 is SGDLS and CDR2 is YYNGEE in the germline V gene. The CDR3 DNA is TGTGCCAGCAGCCCTCCCGCGGGGGGTTGGGTAGAGACCCAGTACTTC. Protein product: CASSPPAGGWVETQYF. The complete variable domain, with remaining parts taken from reference TRBV9 and TRBJ2-5, reads DSGVTQTPKHLITATGQRVTLRCSPRSGDLSVYWYQQSLDQGLQFLIQYYNGEERAKGNILERFSAQQFPDLHSELNLSSLELGDSALYFCASSPPAGGWVETQYFGPGTRLLVL.

The rearrangement uses TRBV30 and TRBJ1-2; D is undetermined. CDR1 is GTSNPN and CDR2 is SVGIG in the germline V gene (reference sequence). The germline V and J ends were trimmed by 4 bases and 3 bases, with 15 bases remaining between them. This CDR3 has 14 amino acids. This CDR3 is CAWKREGAYYGYTF. DNA for the CDR3: TGTGCCTGGAAGCGTGAGGGCGCCTACTATGGCTACACCTTC.

The chain recombines TRBV29-1 with TRBJ1-2; weak D call: TRBD1 (6 bases). Germline V gives CDR1 SQVTM, CDR2 ANQGSEA. The CDR3 totals 14 residues. The germline V and J ends were trimmed by 2 bases and 0 bases, with 10 bases remaining between them. CDR3 nucleotide sequence: TGCAGCGTTGAATCAGGACAGCCTAACTATGGCTACACCTTC. Its protein is CSVESGQPNYGYTF.

J is TRBJ2-1 and V is TRBV6-5, with 10 bases aligning to TRBD2. Germline V gene data show CDR1 as MNHEY and CDR2 as SVGAGI. The CDR3 runs to 16 residues. J gave up 5 bases and V 2 bases, and 6 bases lay outside the gene matches. CDR3: CASSYLIAGGDNEQFF. The CDR3 region has the DNA TGTGCCAGCAGTTACCTAATAGCGGGGGGAGACAATGAGCAGTTCTTC.

The J gene is TRBJ2-7, the V gene TRBV3-1 (or the pseudogene TRBV3-2); TRBD2 matches at 7 bases. V shed 0 bases and J 4 bases; nucleotides not matched to a gene: 3. The V gene's germline CDR1 is LGHDT and CDR2 YNNKEL (reference sequence). The CDR3 extends over 14 amino acids. The CDR3 region has the DNA TGTGCCAGCAGCCAAGATTTGGGACTATACGAGCAGTACTTC. This sequence encodes CASSQDLGLYEQYF.

The chain carries TRBV29-1 and TRBJ2-2, with a possible D match to TRBD1 (5 bases). Germline lookup yields CDR1 SQVTM and CDR2 ANQGSEA. This CDR3 is built from 13 residues. V lost 6 bases, J lost 1 base, and 9 bases lay in between. CDR3 in amino acids: CSVDTGNTGELFF. The DNA for the CDR3 is TGCAGCGTGGATACAGGGAACACCGGGGAGCTGTTTTTT.

This clone was picked up one time. The CDR3 DNA reads as TGTGCCAGCAGCTTGGGCGGGGATTCACCCCTCCACTTT. It yields the protein CASSLGGDSPLHF. V and J are TRBV7-2 and TRBJ1-6; D is unresolved. With 3 bases removed from V and 8 bases from J, the gap between germline ends came to 8 bases. Per the germline V gene, CDR1 is SGHTA and CDR2 is FQGNSA. The CDR3 runs to 13 residues. Full variable domain (remainder filled in from reference TRBV7-2 and TRBJ1-6): GAGVSQSPSNKVTEKGKDVELRCDPISGHTALYWYRQSLGQGLEFLIYFQGNSAPDKSGLPSDRFSAERTGGSVSTLTIQRTQQEDSAVYLCASSLGGDSPLHFGNGTRLTVT.

V and J are TRBV2 and TRBJ1-1, with unresolved D. The CDR3 has 13 amino acids. Germline assignment: CDR1 SNHLY and CDR2 FYNNEI. V lost 10 bases and J lost 3, with 15 bases in between. In nucleotides, the CDR3 is TGTGCCACAGCCTGGAACTCAGACACTGAAGCTTTCTTT. It is translated as CATAWNSDTEAFF.

J is TRBJ1-1 and V is TRBV12-3 or TRBV12-4; no reliable D call. The CDR3 runs 12 residues. With 6 bases removed from V and 1 base from J, the gap between germline ends came to 6 bases. The CDR3 loop is CASSYGNTEAFF. Written as DNA, the CDR3 is TGTGCCAGCAGCTATGGGAACACTGAAGCTTTCTTT.

The chain combines TRBV5-8 with TRBJ2-7, with D perhaps being TRBD1 or TRBD2 (7 bases each). The V gene lost 7 bases and the J gene lost 3 bases, with 14 bases spanning the gap. The CDR3 length is 13 residues. Germline-derived CDR1 and CDR2 are SGHTS and YDEGEE. The CDR3 loop reads CASGRDSYYEQYF. The CDR3 region has the DNA TGTGCCAGCGGGAGGGACAGTTACTACGAGCAGTACTTC.

The genes are TRBV7-9 and TRBJ1-2; D not resolved. This CDR3 is built from 9 residues. V lost 5 bases and J 11 bases, leaving 6 bases between the germline ends. The V gene's germline CDR1 is SEHNR and CDR2 FQNEAQ (reference sequence). CDR3: CASSPGYTF. The CDR3 DNA is TGTGCCAGCAGCCCTGGGTACACCTTC.

The chain uses TRBV27 and TRBJ1-4; D remains ambiguous. Trimming cost V 4 bases and J 0 bases, with 9 bases left between them. The CDR3 covers 15 residues. Per the germline V gene, CDR1 is MNHEY and CDR2 is SMNVEV (reference sequence). The CDR3 DNA reads TGTGCCAGCAGTTCGGGGATGGCAACTAATGAAAAACTGTTTTTT. Protein: CASSSGMATNEKLFF.

There are many counts of this clone. V gene TRBV28 combines with J gene TRBJ1-1; 8 nucleotides line up with TRBD1. This CDR3 contains 14 residues. The V gene's germline CDR1 is MDHEN and CDR2 SYDVKM. The V gene end was trimmed by 6 bases and the J gene end by 5 bases; junction bases not matched to a gene: 8. Here the CDR3 DNA reads TGTGCCAGCAGCCCTGGACAGGGAGGGACTGAAGCTTTCTTT. Its translation is CASSPGQGGTEAFF.

The chain joins TRBV20-1 to TRBJ2-1; D gene ambiguous. The germline V gene has CDR1 DFQATT and CDR2 SNEGSKA (reference sequence). This CDR3 contains 10 residues. Between the trimmed V and J ends, which lost 3 bases and 4 bases, there was a span of 1 base. In DNA form, the CDR3 reads TGCAGTGCTAGTTACAATGAGCAGTTCTTC. Translating gives CSASYNEQFF.

The J gene is TRBJ1-3, the V gene TRBV6-5; no reliable D call. This CDR3 spans 11 amino acids. CDR1 and CDR2 from the germline V gene are MNHEY and SVGAGI. Trimming pared 11 bases from V and 0 bases from J, leaving 5 bases between. The CDR3 region is CACRSGNTIYF. CDR3 nucleotide sequence: TGTGCCTGCCGCTCTGGAAACACCATATATTTT.

Here the CDR3 DNA reads TGTGCCAGCAGCCAAGAGACCGGGCCCCAAGAGACCCAGTACTTC. It specifies CASSQETGPQETQYF. The chain combines TRBV3-1 (or the pseudogene TRBV3-2) with TRBJ2-5; D is unresolved. This CDR3 spans 15 amino acids. Trimming took off 0 bases at V and 1 base at J, with 9 bases between the two ends. Germline V lookup: CDR1 LGHDT, CDR2 YNNKEL (reference sequence).

This chain connects TRBV27 to TRBJ2-7; a possible D gene is TRBD2 (6 bases). CDR1 MNHEY and CDR2 SMNVEV come from the germline V gene (reference sequence). The CDR3 loop spans 11 amino acids. Trimming took 9 bases from V and 6 from J, leaving 12 bases between them. The CDR3 sequence is CASYRGGEQYF. DNA of the CDR3: TGTGCCAGTTACCGGGGAGGCGAGCAGTACTTC.

V and J are TRBV30 and TRBJ1-6; D unresolved. The V gene lost 2 bases and the J gene lost 3 bases, with 5 bases spanning the gap. Looked up from germline, CDR1 is GTSNPN and CDR2 is SVGIG (reference sequence). The CDR3 covers 13 residues. CDR3 DNA sequence: TGTGCCTGGAGTACCCGCTATAATTCACCCCTCCACTTT. It yields the protein CAWSTRYNSPLHF.

Only a few counts were recorded for this clone. The chain combines TRBV11-2 with TRBJ1-5, with 8 bases aligning to TRBD1. The CDR3 runs 15 residues. CDR1 and CDR2 from the germline V gene are SGHAT and FQNNGV. Trimming cost V 1 base and J 3 bases; bases outside gene matches: 2. The CDR3 is CASSLGTGPNQPQHF. The CDR3 nucleotides read TGTGCCAGCAGCTTAGGGACAGGGCCCAATCAGCCCCAGCATTTT.

The genes are TRBV25-1 and TRBJ1-6; D possibly corresponds to TRBD1 (5 bases). This CDR3 contains 13 residues. Trimming took off 5 bases at V and 7 bases at J, with 9 bases between the two ends. Germline lookup yields CDR1 MGHDK and CDR2 SYGVNS. CDR3 DNA sequence: TGTGCCAGCAGTTACGGGGCGAATTCACCCCTCCACTTT. It specifies CASSYGANSPLHF.

This clone was detected only a few times. The V gene is TRBV11-2, the J gene TRBJ2-3; 8 bases map to TRBD2. J lost 0 bases, V lost 1 base, and 3 bases had no gene match. Germline CDR1 SGHAT, CDR2 FQNNGV. The CDR3 totals 16 residues. DNA for the CDR3: TGTGCCAGCAGCTTAGGGGCGGGGGGAAGCACAGATACGCAGTATTTT. Its protein is CASSLGAGGSTDTQYF.